A single sample is the source of the 28 T cell receptor beta chains below, sequenced in a study of tumor-infiltrating lymphocytes in primary liver carcinoma. TCR beta cDNA was made from 450 to 550 ng total RNA with a constant-region primer. Modified slightly, ARM-PCR produced TCR beta libraries over three nested multiplex PCR rounds. A C-beta reverse primer was combined with TRBV1-TRBV30 forward primers in the first two PCR rounds, and each round had approximately 9 cycles. MiXCR, applied by TCRdb to the multiplex PCR reads, yields one record per CDR3 protein. The table includes approximately 300,000 distinct CDR3 sequences, over 55% detected once. Out of unsorted whole blood came the blood RNA, and germline DNA was extracted as well. Sequenced material: peripheral blood. The origin of the receptors is a man between 35 and 55 years old with primary liver carcinoma and hepatitis B virus infection.

CDR3 amino acids: CASSPLGLAGTNEQFF. The CDR3 nucleotides are TGTGCCAGCAGCCCCCTCGGACTAGCGGGAACCAATGAGCAGTTCTTC. V usage is TRBV13 and J usage is TRBJ2-1; 12 nucleotides match TRBD2. The CDR3 is 16 amino acids. With V trimmed by 5 bases and J by 6 bases, 8 bases remained unmatched. Germline V gives CDR1 PRHDT, CDR2 FYEKMQ (reference sequence).

This clonotype was observed a handful of times. This chain uses TRBV5-8 with TRBJ2-3; D may be TRBD2 (5 bases). Per the germline V gene, CDR1 is SGHTS and CDR2 is YDEGEE. V shed 4 bases and J shed 2 bases, with 20 bases lying between them. This CDR3 is built from 17 residues. CDR3 in DNA: TGTGCCAGCAGCCGTAGACTAACACAAACCTACACAGATACGCAGTATTTT. Translated: CASSRRLTQTYTDTQYF.

This clonotype has a count of ten or more. This chain connects TRBV29-1 to TRBJ2-6; D remains unclear. Germline-derived CDR1 and CDR2 are SQVTM and ANQGSEA. The CDR3 is 12 amino acids. The V and J ends lost 1 base and 4 bases respectively, with 2 bases between them. Here the CDR3 reads CSVEVGANVLTF. In DNA, the CDR3 is TGCAGCGTTGAAGTAGGGGCCAACGTCCTGACTTTC.

The chain is built from TRBV7-8 and TRBJ2-5; 14 bases are shared with TRBD2. With 5 bases clipped from V and 5 bases from J, the junction kept 10 bases outside the gene matches. Germline CDR1 and CDR2: SGHVS and FQNEAQ. The CDR3 is 17 residues long. CDR3 residues: CASSPGTSGSGAETQYF. Here the CDR3 DNA reads TGTGCCAGCAGCCCAGGGACTAGCGGGAGCGGTGCGGAGACCCAGTACTTC.

Comment on this clonotype: A much bigger clone sits one base away, suggesting this may be a read error. V and J are TRBV4-2 and TRBJ2-3; TRBD2 aligns across 13 bases. Germline CDR1 and CDR2: LGHNA and YNFKEQ. The CDR3 consists of 19 residues. The CDR3: CASSPSGTSGVASIDTQYF. Here the CDR3 DNA reads TGTGCCAGCAGCCCCTCGGGGACTAGCGGGGTTGCTAGCATAGATACGCAGTATTTT.

Ten or more counts support this clonotype. This chain connects TRBV10-3 to TRBJ2-1; D is possibly TRBD2 (6 bases). Germline V gives CDR1 ENHRY, CDR2 SYGVKD. The V end was cut by 0 bases, the J end by 5 bases, with 8 bases between. The CDR3 extends over 14 amino acids. CDR3 in amino acids: CAISESGLNNEQFF. The DNA of the CDR3 is TGTGCCATCAGTGAGTCCGGACTAAACAATGAGCAGTTCTTC.

This clonotype appeared many times. This chain uses TRBV4-3 with TRBJ2-3, with TRBD1 as a possible D gene (7 bases). The CDR3 runs to 16 residues. Trimming removed 0 bases at V and 4 bases at J, with 14 bases between. Germline V gives CDR1 LGHNA, CDR2 YSLEER. CDR3 sequence (DNA): TGCGCCAGCAGCCAAGAAGTGACCAGGGGGGCAGATACGCAGTATTTT. Translation gives CASSQEVTRGADTQYF.

This clonotype was observed a handful of times. The chain recombines TRBV6-1 with TRBJ1-1; D unresolved. Germline CDR1 reads MNHNS; CDR2 reads SASEGT. The CDR3 totals 16 residues. V lost 2 bases to trimming and J lost 5 bases, with 18 bases between them. The CDR3 DNA reads TGTGCCAGCAGTGAAAGTGGAGCGAGGGTTGGAACTGAAGCTTTCTTT. It is translated as CASSESGARVGTEAFF.

A note on this clonotype: Germline is not matched at one junction end, which may reflect a read error. J is TRBJ2-1 and V is TRBV4-2; 9 bases agree with TRBD2. Germline lookup yields CDR1 LGHNA and CDR2 YNFKEQ. The CDR3 has 16 amino acids. The CDR3: CTSSPDLAGPYNEQFF. In DNA, the CDR3 is TGTACCAGCAGCCCGGACCTAGCGGGACCCTACAATGAGCAGTTCTTC.

This clonotype was counted only a few times. The rearrangement links TRBV28 to TRBJ1-2; D unclear. This CDR3 has 13 amino acids. Germline V gives CDR1 MDHEN, CDR2 SYDVKM. V was shortened by 2 bases and J by 5 bases, with 9 bases between the two germline ends. The CDR3 DNA reads as TGTGCCAGCAGTTTACCGGGTCATTATGGCTACACCTTC. Translation gives CASSLPGHYGYTF.

This clonotype has a handful of counts. The gene calls are TRBV5-1 and TRBJ2-2; no clear D gene. V lost 0 bases and J 3 bases, leaving 9 bases between the germline ends. Germline V gene sequence: CDR1 SGHRS, CDR2 YFSETQ. The CDR3 is 15 residues long. The CDR3 protein is CASSLDGPDTGELFF. The CDR3 DNA sequence: TGCGCCAGCAGCTTGGACGGGCCCGACACCGGGGAGCTGTTTTTT.

Worth noting for this clonotype: A read error may be the cause here, since a much bigger clone is one base away. V usage is TRBV4-2 and J usage is TRBJ2-6; D is undetermined. The CDR3 runs to 16 residues. Between the trimmed V and J ends, which lost 0 bases and 0 bases, there was a span of 6 bases. Germline V gene lookup returns CDR1 LGHNA and CDR2 YNFKEQ. The CDR3 DNA reads as TGTGCCAGCAGCCAAGAAGGCCACTCTGGGGCCAACGTCCTGACTTTC. Its translation is CASSQEGHSGANVLTF.

A word on this clonotype: One base away lies a much larger clone, so this may be a sequencing read error. The gene calls are TRBV5-4 and TRBJ2-1, with D maybe TRBD2 (7 bases). This CDR3 spans 15 amino acids. Germline CDR1 is SGHNT and CDR2 is YYREEE (reference sequence). CDR3 in amino acids: CVSSLWGGLQNEQFF. In nucleotides, the CDR3 is TGTGTCAGCAGCCTATGGGGGGGGCTCCAGAATGAGCAGTTCTTC.

As concerns this clonotype: This may be a read error: a much more frequent sequence differs by one nucleotide. The chain combines TRBV12-3 or TRBV12-4 with TRBJ2-1; 7 bases align to TRBD2. CDR3 length equals 14 residues. Germline trimming cut 6 bases from V and 4 bases from J; bases unmatched to any gene: 6. Here the CDR3 DNA reads TGTGCCAGCAGGAAGCTTAGCGGGTACAATGAGCAGTTCTTC. It codes for CASRKLSGYNEQFF.

The table lists this clonotype with many counts. The V call is TRBV29-1, the J call TRBJ1-2; tentatively, D is TRBD1 (6 bases). CDR3 length equals 14 residues. Trimming removed 7 bases at V and 2 bases at J, with 17 bases between. Germline CDR1 and CDR2: SQVTM and ANQGSEA. In DNA form, the CDR3 reads TGCAGCGCCAAGCCCAGGGGAAGGAACTATGGCTACACCTTC. It codes for CSAKPRGRNYGYTF. Using reference TRBV29-1 and TRBJ1-2 for the parts outside the CDR3, the full variable domain is SAVISQKPSRDICQRGTSLTIQCQVDSQVTMMFWYRQQPGQSLTLIATANQGSEATYESGFVIDKFPISRPNLTFSTLTVSNMSPEDSSIYLCSAKPRGRNYGYTFGSGTRLTVV.

This clonotype is judged medium-sized. This sequence joins TRBV7-9 and TRBJ1-2, with TRBD1 as a possible D gene (5 bases). Trimming removed 5 bases from V and 8 bases from J, with 18 bases in between. The CDR3 covers 14 residues. Looked up from germline, CDR1 is SEHNR and CDR2 is FQNEAQ (reference sequence). The CDR3 here is CASSTSGGELGYTF. The CDR3, as DNA: TGTGCCAGCAGCACATCTGGGGGAGAGCTGGGCTACACCTTC.

About this clonotype: With a much larger clone just one base away, this may be a read error. The chain combines TRBV4-1 with TRBJ2-5; D is unclear. This CDR3 spans 14 amino acids. Germline assignment: CDR1 MGHRA and CDR2 YSYEKL. CDR3 sequence: CASRQADGEETQYF. The CDR3 region has the DNA TGCGCCAGCAGACAAGCTGACGGAGAAGAGACCCAGTACTTC.

This clonotype has a single count. This chain links TRBV6-6 with TRBJ2-3; tentatively, D is TRBD1 or TRBD2 (6 bases each). The germline gives CDR1 MNHNY, CDR2 SVGAGI (reference sequence). V lost 2 bases, J lost 4 bases, and 16 bases lay in between. There are 16 residues in the CDR3. CDR3 in amino acids: CASSYARGGQADTQYF. CDR3 nucleotide sequence: TGTGCCAGCAGTTACGCGAGAGGGGGGCAGGCAGATACGCAGTATTTT.

Comments on this clonotype: A read error may account for a junction end that differs from germline. The chain uses TRBV11-1 and TRBJ2-1; possibly TRBD1 or TRBD2 for D (5 bases each). The germline gives CDR1 SGHAT, CDR2 FQDESV (reference sequence). This CDR3 spans 12 amino acids. CDR3 protein: CAGSSKRGKQFF. CDR3 nucleotide sequence: TGTGCCGGCAGCTCGAAGAGGGGTAAGCAGTTCTTC.

This clonotype was seen repeatedly, ten times or more. V gene TRBV12-3 or TRBV12-4 combines with J gene TRBJ1-1, with unresolved D. The CDR3 totals 14 residues. V dropped 5 bases and J dropped 3 bases, with 13 bases sitting between them. The DNA for the CDR3 is TGTGCCAGCAGTCTGCACGGGTGGGACACTGAAGCTTTCTTT. Residues: CASSLHGWDTEAFF.

This clonotype was recorded a few times. The rearrangement joins TRBV30 to TRBJ2-7; 8 bases agree with TRBD1. This CDR3 is built from 16 residues. Losses at the gene ends were 0 bases for V and 0 bases for J; bases not matched to a gene: 7. Germline V gene sequence: CDR1 GTSNPN, CDR2 SVGIG (reference sequence). CDR3 sequence (DNA): TGTGCCTGGAGTGTTTCCGGGACAGGTACCTCCTACGAGCAGTACTTC. Amino acids: CAWSVSGTGTSYEQYF.

A single count supports this clonotype. The chain joins TRBV11-1 to TRBJ2-3, with D perhaps matching TRBD1 or TRBD2 (5 bases each). V was clipped by 5 bases and J by 2 bases, with 17 bases between them. Germline V gene lookup returns CDR1 SGHAT and CDR2 FQDESV (reference sequence). This CDR3 has 16 residues. For the CDR3, the DNA is TGTGCCAGCAGCAATTCCAGGGAGATTAACACAGATACGCAGTATTTT. Amino acids: CASSNSREINTDTQYF.

As for this clonotype: Mismatch with germline at one junction end may stem from a read error. The chain combines TRBV5-1 with TRBJ2-1; D is unresolved. CDR3 length: 15 amino acids. Germline loops: CDR1 SGHRS, CDR2 YFSETQ. The CDR3 DNA reads TGCGCCAGCAGCTCCAAGACGGGCTCCTACATTGAGCAGTTCTTC. Protein product: CASSSKTGSYIEQFF.

About this clonotype: Germline and junction disagree at one end, which may indicate a read error. The chain carries TRBV14 and TRBJ2-7; no firm D call. CDR3 length equals 11 residues. From germline, CDR1 is SGHDN and CDR2 FVKESK. CDR3 nucleotides: TGTGCCAGCAGCGACGCCAACGAGCAGCACTTC. Translating it yields CASSDANEQHF. The full variable domain, completed using reference TRBV14 and TRBJ2-7, is EAGVTQFPSHSVIEKGQTVTLRCDPISGHDNLYWYRRVMGKEIKFLLHFVKESKQDESGMPNNRFLAERTGGTYSTLKVQPAELEDSGVYFCASSDANEQHFGPGTRLTVT.

Regarding this clonotype: Possible read error: a much larger clone is one base away. The chain has TRBV4-1 and TRBJ2-7; D is unresolved. Germline values: CDR1 MGHRA, CDR2 YSYEKL. The CDR3 totals 14 residues. CDR3 amino acids: CASSQDPLGYEHYF. Written as DNA, the CDR3 is TGCGCCAGCAGCCAAGATCCGTTGGGCTACGAGCACTACTTC.

The chain uses TRBV30 and TRBJ2-3, with D uncertain. Germline CDR1 is GTSNPN and CDR2 is SVGIG (reference sequence). Between the trimmed V and J ends, which lost 2 bases and 6 bases, there was a span of 12 bases. The CDR3 spans 13 residues. CDR3 in amino acids: CAWSQVPTDTQYF. In nucleotides, the CDR3 is TGTGCCTGGAGTCAGGTTCCCACGGATACGCAGTATTTT.

The gene calls are TRBV4-1 and TRBJ2-3; 8 nucleotides align to TRBD2. This CDR3 has 16 residues. The J segment lost 4 bases and the V segment lost 0 bases, leaving 6 bases of the junction unmatched. Per germline, CDR1 MGHRA and CDR2 YSYEKL. CDR3: CASSQEGTRLADTQYF. The CDR3 DNA reads TGCGCCAGCAGCCAAGAAGGGACTAGATTAGCAGATACGCAGTATTTT.

This clonotype was found once. A much larger clone lies a single base off, so this may be a read error. The chain uses TRBV10-3 and TRBJ2-5, with 7 nucleotides matching TRBD2. The CDR3 contains 14 residues. V shed 11 bases, J shed 4 bases, and the junction held 13 bases outside the gene matches. CDR1 and CDR2 from the germline V gene are ENHRY and SYGVKD. The CDR3 sequence: CAARGGTEGETQYF. The DNA for the CDR3 is TGTGCCGCTCGGGGAGGGACGGAAGGAGAGACCCAGTACTTC.